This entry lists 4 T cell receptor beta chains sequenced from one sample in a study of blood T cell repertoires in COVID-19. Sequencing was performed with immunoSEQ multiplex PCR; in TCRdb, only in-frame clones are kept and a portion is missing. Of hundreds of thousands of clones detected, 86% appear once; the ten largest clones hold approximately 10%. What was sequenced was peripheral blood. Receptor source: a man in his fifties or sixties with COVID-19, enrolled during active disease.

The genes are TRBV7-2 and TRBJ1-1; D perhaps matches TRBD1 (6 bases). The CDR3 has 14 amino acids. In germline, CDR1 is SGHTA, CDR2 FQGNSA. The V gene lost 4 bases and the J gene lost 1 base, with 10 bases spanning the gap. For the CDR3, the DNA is TGTGCCAGCAGCTGGGACACTCGGAACACTGAAGCTTTCTTT. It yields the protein CASSWDTRNTEAFF.

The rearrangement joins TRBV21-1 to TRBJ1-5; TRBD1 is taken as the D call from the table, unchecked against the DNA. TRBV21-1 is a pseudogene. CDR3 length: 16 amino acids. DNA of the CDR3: TGTGCCAGCAGCAAGCAACAGGCGGCGAGCAATCAGCCCCAGCATTTT. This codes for CASSKQQAASNQPQHF.

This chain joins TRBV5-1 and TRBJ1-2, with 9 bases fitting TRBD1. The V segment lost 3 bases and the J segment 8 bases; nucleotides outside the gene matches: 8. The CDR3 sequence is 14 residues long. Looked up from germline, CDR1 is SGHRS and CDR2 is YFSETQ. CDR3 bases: TGCGCCAGCAGCTCACAGGGGGCAAAGGAAGGCTACACCTTC. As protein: CASSSQGAKEGYTF.

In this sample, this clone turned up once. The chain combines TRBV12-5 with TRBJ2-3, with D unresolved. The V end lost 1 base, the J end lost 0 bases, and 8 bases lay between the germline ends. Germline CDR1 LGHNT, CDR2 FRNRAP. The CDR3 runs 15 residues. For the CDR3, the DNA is TGTGCTAGTGGTTTGGACCAACAGAGCACAGATACGCAGTATTTT. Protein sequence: CASGLDQQSTDTQYF.